This T cell receptor beta chain was retrieved from a study of Graves' ophthalmopathy and Graves' hyperthyroidism. This CDR3 spans 14 amino acids. Germline lookup yields CDR1 MNHNS and CDR2 SASEGT. Many counts were recorded for this clonotype. Its antigen is unknown. One end of the junction does not line up with germline, which may come from a read error. Amplification from RNA transcripts yielded the TCR beta CDR3 regions. A first-round RT-PCR used HTBI primers, followed by a second-round multiplex PCR. One entry per CDR3 protein results from TCRdb running MiXCR on the multiplex PCR reads. Found here are some 160,000 distinct CDR3 sequences, under 45% of them singletons; the top ten hold approximately 9%. Ophthalmopathy was moderately-to-severely active, CAS at least 3, NOSPECS at least 4, lasting under 3 months. No donor had other autoimmune disease, uncontrolled infection, pregnancy or lactation. Diagnoses were established from clinical symptoms, serum thyroxine, TRAb, thyroid ultrasound and orbital computed tomography.

Study results and caveats: Detected in blood as well were most expanded thyroid clonotypes with frequency above 0.001.

The rearrangement joins TRBV6-1 to TRBJ1-3; weak D call: TRBD1 (6 bases). The sample consisted of peripheral blood. This clonotype originated in a man aged 25-40 years with Graves' ophthalmopathy. CDR3 nucleotide sequence: TGTGCCAGCAGTGAAGTGGACTGGGGGGGCTCCAGACTTTTT. Protein sequence: CASSEVDWGGSRLF.